The rows below give T cell receptor beta chains drawn from one sample of a study of blood T cell repertoires in COVID-19. Produced via immunoSEQ multiplex PCR; TCRdb's table is partial and in-frame only. The data show about 150,000 clones, with roughly 87% seen just once and about 4.1% held by the top ten. The sample consisted of peripheral blood. The receptor set was obtained from a woman aged 60-75 years with active or convalescent COVID-19. The CDR3 runs from the conserved cysteine through the conserved F or W. Clone size is given for some rows only: seen once, a few or many times, or a class if the clone is expanded.

abundance	j_gene	len	v_gene	CDR3aa
once	TRBJ1-1	14	TRBV7-9	CASSSRALVTEAFF
.	TRBJ2-2	19	TRBV4-1	CASSQDSSAGASNTGELFF
.	TRBJ2-3	14	TRBV9	CASSLGGGTDTQYF
.	TRBJ2-4	17	TRBV7-9	CASRQGTQGQGENIQYF
.	TRBJ1-5	13	TRBV6-5	CASKESGGQPQHF
.	TRBJ2-5	13	TRBV7-2	CASRSGGGETQYF
once	TRBJ2-7	11	TRBV19	CASTGGYEQYF
.	TRBJ2-1	16	TRBV9	CASSALSGGSANEQFF
few	TRBJ2-6	15	TRBV7-3	CASSHRASGANVLTF
.	TRBJ2-6	16	TRBV27	CASSSLDRVRANVLTF
.	TRBJ2-7	13	TRBV7-9	CASSRDNWNEQYF
.	TRBJ1-4	13	TRBV6-5	CASRGTGLRKLFF
.	TRBJ2-5	16	TRBV29-1	CSVVGTSGGVGETQYF
.	TRBJ2-7	14	TRBV28	CASSLPPGQGKQYF
once	TRBJ2-6	15	TRBV5-1	CASSLSLSGANVLTF
once	TRBJ1-6	14	TRBV6-5	CASSSTGRVSPLHF
.	TRBJ1-5	13	TRBV3-1/TRBV3-2	CASNGGKDQPQHF
once	TRBJ1-2	15	TRBV6-1	CASCEQTVGYYGYTF
.	TRBJ1-2	13	TRBV12-3/TRBV12-4	CASSLGQGYGYTF
few	TRBJ1-6	14	TRBV10-3	CATSLQGDNSPLHF
few	TRBJ1-3	11	TRBV5-6	CASSLAGHLRF
.	TRBJ2-1	14	TRBV10-3	CAISEPGQRNEQFF
.	TRBJ2-3	16	TRBV3-1/TRBV3-2	CASSQVGGLSTDTQYF
.	TRBJ1-1	14	TRBV9	CASSGGSLNTEAFF
.	TRBJ1-4	14	TRBV5-1	CASSLSGVDEKLFF
.	TRBJ2-5	15	TRBV2	CASSRTGRSQETQYF
.	TRBJ1-1	13	TRBV5-1	CASGRDTYTEAFF
.	TRBJ2-7	14	TRBV5-1	CASSKEGQKDEQYF
once	TRBJ2-7	12	TRBV10-1	CASSDRGYEQYF
.	TRBJ2-1	14	TRBV7-2	CASSLDFSGNEQFF
.	TRBJ2-3	15	TRBV19	CASSGIERRTDTQYF
.	TRBJ1-4	17	TRBV7-9	CASSPNPLRTANEKLFF
.	TRBJ2-1	15	TRBV2	CASSETGQGNNEQFF
once	TRBJ2-3	12	TRBV29-1	CSVSPSTDTQYF
.	TRBJ1-5	15	TRBV5-1	CASSVSGTAHQPQHF
.	TRBJ1-6	16	TRBV10-3	CAISDWTGSYNSPLHF
.	TRBJ2-5	13	TRBV5-6	CASSVGLAVPQYF
once	TRBJ1-1	13	TRBV10-3	CAISGTGNTEAFF
.	TRBJ1-5	18	TRBV19	CASHRVQQGVLGNQPQHF
.	TRBJ2-3	16	TRBV28	CASTLLAGEPTDTQYF
.	TRBJ2-7	12	TRBV7-2	CASSREVGEQYF
.	TRBJ2-7	13	TRBV5-8	CASSYGTGYEQYF
.	TRBJ1-5	15	TRBV19	CASSTGQGDNQPQHF
.	TRBJ2-1	17	TRBV24-1	CATSDAKLAGGNNEQFF
.	TRBJ2-1	15	TRBV7-2	CASSTGLAGGNEQFF
once	TRBJ1-2	13	TRBV12-3/TRBV12-4	CASSQTVSYGYTF
.	TRBJ1-1	12	TRBV6-6	CASTREATEAFF
.	TRBJ1-2	14	TRBV5-6	CASSLDRGWNGYTF
.	TRBJ1-2	14	TRBV6-1	CASSEERGSYGYTF
.	TRBJ1-2	15	TRBV6-5	CASSIGTNTNYGYTF
.	TRBJ1-1	15	TRBV7-9	CASSLADKMNTEAFF
.	TRBJ1-1	14	TRBV7-9	CASSLAEGYTEAFF
few	TRBJ2-7	22	TRBV4-3	CASSQEMGIPLGLAELTYEQYF
.	TRBJ1-5	20	TRBV7-2	CASSLAPNRDTTYSNQPQHF
few	TRBJ1-2	15	TRBV6-5	CASSYSGTGESGYTF
.	TRBJ1-2	16	TRBV4-3	CASSQGIRDSYYGYTF
.	TRBJ1-1	14	TRBV19	CASSIGTGNTEAFF
.	TRBJ1-2	13	TRBV3-1/TRBV3-2	CASSQGVGGGYTF
.	TRBJ2-5	17	TRBV7-9	CASSFGRGGVERETQYF
.	TRBJ1-1	15	TRBV7-2	CASSSFNRDSTEAFF